These T cell receptor beta chains were read from a single sample in a study of T cell responses to AZD1222 COVID-19 vaccine. This table comes from immunoSEQ multiplex PCR, and its TCRdb copy is limited to in-frame clones, with some not included. This table holds around 130,000 clones, over 90% found once. Sequenced here: peripheral blood, sampled on day 0 of AZD1222 vaccination. The origin of the receptors is an adult in good health. CDR3s include the opening cysteine and the closing phenylalanine or tryptophan. Fields, in order: V gene, D gene, J gene, clone size, CDR3 protein, CDR3 DNA. D genes are given only for firm matches. Size values are once, few and many counts, or a class for expanded clones, and some rows have none.

v_call: TRBV7-9; d_call: TRBD1; j_call: TRBJ2-7; clone_size: NA; cdr3_aa: CASSRVAQGANYEQYF; cdr3_nt: TGTGCCAGCAGTCGCGTGGCACAGGGGGCAAACTACGAGCAGTACTTC
v_call: TRBV6-5; d_call: NA; j_call: TRBJ1-1; clone_size: NA; cdr3_aa: CASSYQENTEAFF; cdr3_nt: TGTGCCAGCAGTTACCAGGAGAACACTGAAGCTTTCTTT
v_call: TRBV5-4; d_call: NA; j_call: TRBJ1-5; clone_size: NA; cdr3_aa: CASSLRGAQPQHF; cdr3_nt: TGTGCCAGCAGCTTAAGGGGGGCCCAGCCCCAGCATTTT
v_call: TRBV5-5; d_call: TRBD1; j_call: TRBJ2-7; clone_size: NA; cdr3_aa: CASRYRDRRYEQYF; cdr3_nt: TGTGCCAGCAGATACCGGGACAGGCGCTACGAGCAGTACTTC
v_call: TRBV6-5; d_call: TRBD2; j_call: TRBJ2-3; clone_size: NA; cdr3_aa: CASSYQPMGGADTQYF; cdr3_nt: TGTGCCAGCAGTTACCAACCGATGGGGGGGGCAGATACGCAGTATTTT
v_call: TRBV4-2; d_call: NA; j_call: TRBJ2-2; clone_size: NA; cdr3_aa: CASSHRGTENTGELFF; cdr3_nt: TGTGCCAGCAGCCACCGCGGGACTGAGAACACCGGGGAGCTGTTTTTT
v_call: TRBV5-1; d_call: NA; j_call: TRBJ2-3; clone_size: once; cdr3_aa: CASSLGRKTLDYDTQYF; cdr3_nt: TGCGCCAGCAGCTTGGGCAGGAAAACCCTAGATTATGATACGCAGTATTTT
v_call: TRBV6-7; d_call: NA; j_call: TRBJ1-2; clone_size: NA; cdr3_aa: CASSYVRVRDYGYTF; cdr3_nt: TGTGCCAGCAGTTACGTCAGGGTGAGGGACTATGGCTACACCTTC
v_call: TRBV7-3; d_call: TRBD2; j_call: TRBJ2-4; clone_size: once; cdr3_aa: CASSVGTSSSKNIQYF; cdr3_nt: TGTGCCAGCAGCGTCGGGACTAGCAGTTCCAAAAACATTCAGTACTTC
v_call: TRBV6-5; d_call: TRBD2; j_call: TRBJ2-7; clone_size: NA; cdr3_aa: CASRALSGLAYEQYF; cdr3_nt: TGTGCCAGCAGAGCCCTGTCTGGACTAGCTTACGAGCAGTACTTC
v_call: TRBV27; d_call: NA; j_call: TRBJ2-3; clone_size: NA; cdr3_aa: CASSLLQGRDTQYF; cdr3_nt: TGTGCCAGCAGTTTACTACAGGGTAGAGATACGCAGTATTTT
v_call: TRBV2; d_call: NA; j_call: TRBJ2-1; clone_size: once; cdr3_aa: CASSELPSSYNEQFF; cdr3_nt: TGTGCCAGCAGCGAGCTACCAAGCTCCTACAATGAGCAGTTCTTC
v_call: TRBV19; d_call: NA; j_call: TRBJ2-1; clone_size: NA; cdr3_aa: CASSIVGEAEQFF; cdr3_nt: TGTGCCAGTAGTATAGTTGGGGAAGCTGAGCAGTTCTTC
v_call: TRBV18; d_call: TRBD2; j_call: TRBJ2-7; clone_size: NA; cdr3_aa: CASSPLIPGTSGRYEQYF; cdr3_nt: TGTGCCAGCTCACCACTGATCCCCGGGACTAGCGGGAGGTACGAGCAGTACTTC
v_call: TRBV30; d_call: NA; j_call: TRBJ2-7; clone_size: NA; cdr3_aa: CAWSDSSYEQYF; cdr3_nt: TGTGCCTGGAGTGACAGCTCCTACGAGCAGTACTTC
v_call: TRBV7-8; d_call: NA; j_call: TRBJ2-3; clone_size: NA; cdr3_aa: CAHVPGATDTQYF; cdr3_nt: TGTGCCCACGTTCCCGGTGCCACAGATACGCAGTATTTT
v_call: TRBV6-2/TRBV6-3; d_call: NA; j_call: TRBJ1-5; clone_size: once; cdr3_aa: CASSPGLWGNQPQHF; cdr3_nt: TGTGCCAGCAGCCCTGGGCTGTGGGGCAATCAGCCCCAGCATTTT
v_call: TRBV5-1; d_call: NA; j_call: TRBJ2-7; clone_size: NA; cdr3_aa: CASKTGDWGEQYF; cdr3_nt: TGCGCCAGCAAAACAGGGGACTGGGGCGAGCAGTACTTC
v_call: TRBV11-3; d_call: NA; j_call: TRBJ2-1; clone_size: NA; cdr3_aa: CASSSPVKGVYEQFF; cdr3_nt: TGTGCCAGCAGCTCCCCGGTTAAGGGAGTCTATGAGCAGTTCTTC
v_call: TRBV15; d_call: NA; j_call: TRBJ2-7; clone_size: NA; cdr3_aa: CATSRGGGGLSSYEQYF; cdr3_nt: TGTGCCACCAGCAGAGGAGGTGGTGGGTTAAGCTCCTACGAGCAGTACTTC
v_call: TRBV5-1; d_call: NA; j_call: TRBJ2-5; clone_size: NA; cdr3_aa: CASRRAPETQYF; cdr3_nt: TGCGCCAGCAGGAGGGCCCCAGAGACCCAGTACTTC
v_call: TRBV10-3; d_call: TRBD2; j_call: TRBJ2-2; clone_size: NA; cdr3_aa: CAIRGGRSNTGELFF; cdr3_nt: TGTGCCATCAGGGGCGGGAGGTCGAACACCGGGGAGCTGTTTTTT
v_call: TRBV19; d_call: TRBD1; j_call: TRBJ1-2; clone_size: NA; cdr3_aa: CASSIYRGGGYTF; cdr3_nt: TGTGCCAGTAGTATCTACAGGGGTGGTGGCTACACCTTC
v_call: TRBV29-1; d_call: NA; j_call: TRBJ1-2; clone_size: NA; cdr3_aa: CSDDRGRGYTF; cdr3_nt: TGCAGTGATGACCGCGGACGGGGCTACACCTTC
v_call: TRBV3-1/TRBV3-2; d_call: NA; j_call: TRBJ1-4; clone_size: NA; cdr3_aa: CASSQVLPPLYSQWSEKLFF; cdr3_nt: TGTGCCAGCAGCCAAGTCCTACCTCCCCTCTACAGCCAATGGTCGGAAAAACTGTTTTTT
v_call: TRBV27; d_call: NA; j_call: TRBJ2-1; clone_size: NA; cdr3_aa: CASSWAGHYNEQFF; cdr3_nt: TGTGCCAGCAGCTGGGCGGGACACTACAATGAGCAGTTCTTC
v_call: TRBV7-2; d_call: TRBD1; j_call: TRBJ1-5; clone_size: NA; cdr3_aa: CASSLQGASNQPQHF; cdr3_nt: TGTGCCAGCAGCTTACAGGGGGCTAGCAATCAGCCCCAGCATTTT
v_call: TRBV28; d_call: TRBD2; j_call: TRBJ2-3; clone_size: NA; cdr3_aa: CASSQGLAVSTDTQYF; cdr3_nt: TGTGCCAGCAGCCAGGGACTAGCGGTTAGCACAGATACGCAGTATTTT
v_call: TRBV5-1; d_call: TRBD2; j_call: TRBJ2-3; clone_size: NA; cdr3_aa: CASSHLGGLATDTQYF; cdr3_nt: TGCGCCAGCAGCCACCTGGGGGGGTTGGCCACAGATACGCAGTATTTT